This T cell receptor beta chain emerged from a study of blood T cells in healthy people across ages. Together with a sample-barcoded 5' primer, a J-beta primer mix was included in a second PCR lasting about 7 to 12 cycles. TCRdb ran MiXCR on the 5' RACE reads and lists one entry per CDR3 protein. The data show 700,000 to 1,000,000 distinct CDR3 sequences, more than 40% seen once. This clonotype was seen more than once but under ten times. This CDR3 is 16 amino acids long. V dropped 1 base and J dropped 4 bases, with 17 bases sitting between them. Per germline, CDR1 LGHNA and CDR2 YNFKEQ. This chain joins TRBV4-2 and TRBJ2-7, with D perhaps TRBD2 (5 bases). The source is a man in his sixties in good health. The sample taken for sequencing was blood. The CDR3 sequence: CASSQVGLTEGYEQYF. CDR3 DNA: TGTGCCAGCAGCCAAGTGGGCCTAACCGAGGGTTACGAGCAGTACTTC.